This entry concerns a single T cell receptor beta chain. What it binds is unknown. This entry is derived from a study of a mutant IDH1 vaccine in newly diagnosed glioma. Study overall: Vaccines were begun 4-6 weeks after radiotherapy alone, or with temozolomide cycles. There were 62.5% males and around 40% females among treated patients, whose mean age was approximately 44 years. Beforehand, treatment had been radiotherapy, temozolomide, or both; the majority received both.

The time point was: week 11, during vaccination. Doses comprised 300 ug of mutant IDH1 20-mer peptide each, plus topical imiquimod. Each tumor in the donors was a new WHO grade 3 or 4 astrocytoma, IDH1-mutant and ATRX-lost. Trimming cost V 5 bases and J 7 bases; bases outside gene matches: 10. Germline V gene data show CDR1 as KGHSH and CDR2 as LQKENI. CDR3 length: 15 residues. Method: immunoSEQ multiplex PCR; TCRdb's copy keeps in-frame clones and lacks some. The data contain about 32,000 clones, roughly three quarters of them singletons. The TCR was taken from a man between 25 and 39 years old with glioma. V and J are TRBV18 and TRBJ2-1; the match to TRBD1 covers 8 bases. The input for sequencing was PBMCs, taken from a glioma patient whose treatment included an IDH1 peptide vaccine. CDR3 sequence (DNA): TGTGCCAGCTCATCCCGGGACAGGTCGGTGAATGAGCAGTTCTTC. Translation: CASSSRDRSVNEQFF.